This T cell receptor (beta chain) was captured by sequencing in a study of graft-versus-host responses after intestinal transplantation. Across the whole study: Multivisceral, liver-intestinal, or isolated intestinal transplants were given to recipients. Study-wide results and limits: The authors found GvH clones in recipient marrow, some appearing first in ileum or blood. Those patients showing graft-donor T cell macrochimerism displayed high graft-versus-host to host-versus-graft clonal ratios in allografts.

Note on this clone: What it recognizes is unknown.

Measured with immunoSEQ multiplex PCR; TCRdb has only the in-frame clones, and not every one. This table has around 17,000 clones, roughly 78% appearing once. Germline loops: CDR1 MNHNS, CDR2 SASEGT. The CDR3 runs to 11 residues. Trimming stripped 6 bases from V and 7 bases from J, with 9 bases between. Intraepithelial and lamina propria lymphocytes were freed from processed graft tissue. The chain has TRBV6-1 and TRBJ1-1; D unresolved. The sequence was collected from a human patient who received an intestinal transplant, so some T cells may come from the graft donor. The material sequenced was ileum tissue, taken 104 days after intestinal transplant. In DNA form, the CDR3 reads TGTGCCAGCAGGGAACCAGGTGAAGCTTTCTTT. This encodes CASREPGEAFF.